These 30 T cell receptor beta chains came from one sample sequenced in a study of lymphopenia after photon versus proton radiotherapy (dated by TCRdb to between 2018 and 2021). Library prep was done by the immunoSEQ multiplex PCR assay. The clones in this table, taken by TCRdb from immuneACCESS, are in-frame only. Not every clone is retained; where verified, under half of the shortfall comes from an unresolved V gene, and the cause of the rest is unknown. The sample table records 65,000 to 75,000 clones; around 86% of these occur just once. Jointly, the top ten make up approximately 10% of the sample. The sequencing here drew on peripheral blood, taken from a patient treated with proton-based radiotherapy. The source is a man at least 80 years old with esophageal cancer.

The CDR3: CASSLEPGGFYEQYF. CDR3 sequence (DNA): TGCGCCAGCAGCTTGGAGCCAGGGGGTTTCTACGAGCAGTACTTC. This chain uses TRBV5-1 with TRBJ2-7; TRBD1 agrees at 7 bases. After removal of 0 bases from V and 3 bases from J, the junction contained 6 bases not matched to a gene. The germline V gene has CDR1 SGHRS and CDR2 YFSETQ. The CDR3 is made up of 15 amino acids.

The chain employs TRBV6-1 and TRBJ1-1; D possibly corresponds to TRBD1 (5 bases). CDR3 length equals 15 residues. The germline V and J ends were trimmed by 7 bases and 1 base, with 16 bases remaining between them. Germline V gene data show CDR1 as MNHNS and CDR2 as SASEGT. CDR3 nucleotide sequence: TGTGCCAGCACCCCCCTCGGGGCAGAGAACACTGAAGCTTTCTTT. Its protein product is CASTPLGAENTEAFF.

The CDR3 loop reads CALTRRGLEAFF. CDR3 DNA: TGTGCCCTCACCAGGAGGGGGCTGGAAGCTTTCTTT. V gene TRBV7-9 combines with J gene TRBJ1-1, with 7 bases lining up with TRBD1. Germline lookup yields CDR1 SEHNR and CDR2 FQNEAQ (reference sequence). Unmatched junction bases numbered 11, after V lost 11 bases and J lost 8 bases. This CDR3 has 12 amino acids.

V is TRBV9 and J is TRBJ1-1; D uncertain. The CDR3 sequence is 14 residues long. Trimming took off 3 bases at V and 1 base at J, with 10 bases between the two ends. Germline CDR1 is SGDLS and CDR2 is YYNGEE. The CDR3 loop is CASSGAGRNTEAFF. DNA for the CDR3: TGTGCCAGCAGCGGGGCGGGGAGGAACACTGAAGCTTTCTTT.

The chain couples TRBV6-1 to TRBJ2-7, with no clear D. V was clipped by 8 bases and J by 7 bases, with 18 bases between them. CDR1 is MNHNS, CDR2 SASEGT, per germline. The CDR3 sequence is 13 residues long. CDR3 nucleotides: TGTGCCAGCCGCCCCCCGGGCCGCCTGGAGCAGTACTTC. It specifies CASRPPGRLEQYF.

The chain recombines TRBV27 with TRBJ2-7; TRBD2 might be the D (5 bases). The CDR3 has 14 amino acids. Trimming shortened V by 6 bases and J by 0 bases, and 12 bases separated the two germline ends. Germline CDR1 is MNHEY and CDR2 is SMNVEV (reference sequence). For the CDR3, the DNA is TGTGCCAGCAGAGCTAGCCCCTTCTCCTACGAGCAGTACTTC. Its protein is CASRASPFSYEQYF.

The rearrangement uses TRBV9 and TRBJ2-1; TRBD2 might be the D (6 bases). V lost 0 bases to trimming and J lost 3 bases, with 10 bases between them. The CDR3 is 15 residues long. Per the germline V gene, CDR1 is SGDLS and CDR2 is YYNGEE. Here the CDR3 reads CASSVDGTVYNEQFF. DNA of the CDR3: TGTGCCAGCAGCGTAGATGGGACTGTCTACAATGAGCAGTTCTTC.

As DNA, the CDR3 is TGTGCCAGCAGCTTAGGGCGGGGAACAGATACGCAGTATTTT. This gives the protein CASSLGRGTDTQYF. J is TRBJ2-3 and V is TRBV11-2, with D possibly matching TRBD2 (6 bases). V was shortened by 1 base and J by 3 bases, with 8 bases between the two germline ends. Germline assignment: CDR1 SGHAT and CDR2 FQNNGV. The CDR3 covers 14 residues.

The CDR3 sequence is CASSHPAGGRYSNQPQHF. DNA of the CDR3: TGCGCCAGCAGCCACCCGGCAGGGGGCCGATATAGCAATCAGCCCCAGCATTTT. The J gene is TRBJ1-5, the V gene TRBV4-1; TRBD1 agrees at 8 bases. The CDR3 spans 18 residues. Trimming removed 3 bases from V and 0 bases from J; junction bases left unmatched: 10. Germline V gene lookup returns CDR1 MGHRA and CDR2 YSYEKL.

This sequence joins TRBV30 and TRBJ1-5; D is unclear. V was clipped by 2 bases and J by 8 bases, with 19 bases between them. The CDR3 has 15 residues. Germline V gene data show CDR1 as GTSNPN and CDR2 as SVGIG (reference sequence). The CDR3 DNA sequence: TGTGCCTGGAGTCTCGGGCGCTTCCCCGCAGAGCCCCAGCATTTT. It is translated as CAWSLGRFPAEPQHF.

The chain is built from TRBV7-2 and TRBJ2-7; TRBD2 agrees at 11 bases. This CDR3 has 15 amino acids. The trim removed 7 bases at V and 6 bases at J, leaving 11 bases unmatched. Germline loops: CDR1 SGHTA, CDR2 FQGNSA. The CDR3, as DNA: TGTGCCAGCAACAAAAATAGCGGGGGGGCCGGCGAGCAGTACTTC. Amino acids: CASNKNSGGAGEQYF. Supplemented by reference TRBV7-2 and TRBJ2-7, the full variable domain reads GAGVSQSPSNKVTEKGKDVELRCDPISGHTALYWYRQSLGQGLEFLIYFQGNSAPDKSGLPSDRFSAERTGGSVSTLTIQRTQQEDSAVYLCASNKNSGGAGEQYFGPGTRLTVT.

The CDR3 loop is CASSPGAGLAGTYEQYF. The CDR3 DNA reads TGTGCCAGCTCACCCGGGGCTGGACTAGCGGGGACCTACGAGCAGTACTTC. The V gene is TRBV18, the J gene TRBJ2-7, with 12 bases that match TRBD2. Germline assignment: CDR1 KGHSH and CDR2 LQKENI. V lost 3 bases and J lost 2; bases outside the gene matches: 8. The CDR3 runs to 17 residues.

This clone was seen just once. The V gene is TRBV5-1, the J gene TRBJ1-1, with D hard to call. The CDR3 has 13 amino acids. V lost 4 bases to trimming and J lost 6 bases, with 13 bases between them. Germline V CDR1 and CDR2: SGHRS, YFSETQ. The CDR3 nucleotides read TGCGCCAGCAGCCAGGCAGGAGTTCCTGAAGCTTTCTTT. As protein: CASSQAGVPEAFF. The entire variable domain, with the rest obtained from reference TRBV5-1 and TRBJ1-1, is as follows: KAGVTQTPRYLIKTRGQQVTLSCSPISGHRSVSWYQQTPGQGLQFLFEYFSETQRNKGNFPGRFSGRQFSNSRSEMNVSTLELGDSALYLCASSQAGVPEAFFGQGTRLTVV.

The CDR3 loop reads CASSEGQGFREQFF. As DNA, the CDR3 is TGTGCCAGCAGCGAGGGACAGGGGTTCCGTGAGCAGTTCTTC. The genes are TRBV25-1 and TRBJ2-1; 10 nucleotides align to TRBD1. The ends lost 6 bases at V and 9 bases at J; junction bases unmatched: 8. This CDR3 has 14 residues. Per germline, CDR1 MGHDK and CDR2 SYGVNS. The entire variable domain, with the rest obtained from reference TRBV25-1 and TRBJ2-1, is as follows: EADIYQTPRYLVIGTGKKITLECSQTMGHDKMYWYQQDPGMELHLIHYSYGVNSTEKGDLSSESTVSRIRTEHFPLTLESARPSHTSQYLCASSEGQGFREQFFGPGTRLTVL.

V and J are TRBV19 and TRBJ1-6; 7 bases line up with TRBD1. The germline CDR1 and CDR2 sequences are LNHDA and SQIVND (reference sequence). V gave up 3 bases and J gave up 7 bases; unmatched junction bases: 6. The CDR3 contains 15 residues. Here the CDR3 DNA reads TGTGCCAGTAGTATGGGGACAGAGAGCAATTCACCCCTCCACTTT. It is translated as CASSMGTESNSPLHF. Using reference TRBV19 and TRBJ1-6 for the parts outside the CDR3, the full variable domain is DGGITQSPKYLFRKEGQNVTLSCEQNLNHDAMYWYRQDPGQGLRLIYYSQIVNDFQKGDIAEGYSVSREKKESFPLTVTSAQKNPTAFYLCASSMGTESNSPLHFGNGTRLTVT.

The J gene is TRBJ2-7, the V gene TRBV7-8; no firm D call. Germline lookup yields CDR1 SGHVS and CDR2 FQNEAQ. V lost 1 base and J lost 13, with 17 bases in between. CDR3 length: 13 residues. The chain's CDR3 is CASSLGVGSYLYF. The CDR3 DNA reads TGTGCCAGCAGCTTAGGGGTAGGGTCCTATCTTTACTTC.

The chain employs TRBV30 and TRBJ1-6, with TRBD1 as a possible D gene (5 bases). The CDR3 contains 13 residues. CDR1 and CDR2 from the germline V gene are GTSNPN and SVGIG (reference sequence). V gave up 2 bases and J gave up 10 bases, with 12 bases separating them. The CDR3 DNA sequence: TGTGCCTGGAGTCAGGGTTTAGAATCACCCCTCCACTTT. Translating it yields CAWSQGLESPLHF. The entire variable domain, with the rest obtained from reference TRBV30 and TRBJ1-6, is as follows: SQTIHQWPATLVQPVGSPLSLECTVEGTSNPNLYWYRQAAGRGLQLLFYSVGIGQISSEVPQNLSASRPQDRQFILSSKKLLLSDSGFYLCAWSQGLESPLHFGNGTRLTVT.

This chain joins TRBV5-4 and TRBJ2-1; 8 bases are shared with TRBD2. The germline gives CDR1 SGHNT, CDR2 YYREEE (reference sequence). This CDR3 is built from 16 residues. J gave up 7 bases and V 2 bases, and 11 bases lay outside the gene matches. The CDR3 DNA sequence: TGTGCCAGCAGCTTTATGGGGCAGGGACTAGGGAATGAGCAGTTCTTC. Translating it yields CASSFMGQGLGNEQFF.

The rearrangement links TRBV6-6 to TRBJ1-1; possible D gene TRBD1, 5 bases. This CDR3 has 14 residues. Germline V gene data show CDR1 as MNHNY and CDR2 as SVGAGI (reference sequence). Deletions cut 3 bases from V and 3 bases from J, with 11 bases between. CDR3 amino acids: CASSYHAGYTEAFF. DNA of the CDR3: TGTGCCAGCAGTTATCACGCAGGGTACACTGAAGCTTTCTTT.

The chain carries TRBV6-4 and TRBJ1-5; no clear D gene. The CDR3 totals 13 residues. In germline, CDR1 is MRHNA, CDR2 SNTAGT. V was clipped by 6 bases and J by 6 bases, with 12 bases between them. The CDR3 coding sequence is TGTGCCAGCAGCGGGGAACTTGGTCAGCCCCAGCATTTT. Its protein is CASSGELGQPQHF.

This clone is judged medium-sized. The CDR3 protein is CASTRGRSNQPQHF. The CDR3 bases are TGTGCCAGTACTAGGGGGCGAAGCAATCAGCCCCAGCATTTT. The rearrangement joins TRBV19 to TRBJ1-5; 7 bases align to TRBD1. V was clipped by 7 bases and J by 1 base; unmatched bases: 4. CDR1 and CDR2 (germline): LNHDA, SQIVND (reference sequence). CDR3 length: 14 amino acids.

Written as DNA, the CDR3 is TGTGCCAGCAGCCAATCTCTGCTACAATCACCCCTCCACTTT. It codes for CASSQSLLQSPLHF. The V call is TRBV16, the J call TRBJ1-6; D call uncertain. The CDR3 length is 14 residues. Trimming took 0 bases from V and 10 from J, leaving 10 bases between them. Germline values: CDR1 KGHSY, CDR2 FQNENV.

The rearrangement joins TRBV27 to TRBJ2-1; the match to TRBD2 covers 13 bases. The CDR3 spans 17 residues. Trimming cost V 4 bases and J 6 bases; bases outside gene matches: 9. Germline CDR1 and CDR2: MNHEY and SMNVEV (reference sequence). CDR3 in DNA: TGTGCCAGCAGTTGGGCGGGACTAGCGGGGTCCCCCAATGAGCAGTTCTTC. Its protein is CASSWAGLAGSPNEQFF.

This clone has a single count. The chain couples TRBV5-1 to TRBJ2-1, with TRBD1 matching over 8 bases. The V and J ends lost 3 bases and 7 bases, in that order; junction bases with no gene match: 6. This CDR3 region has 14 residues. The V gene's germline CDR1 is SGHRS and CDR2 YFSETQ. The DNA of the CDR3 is TGCGCCAGCAGCTCTGGACAGGGTCAAAATGAGCAGTTCTTC. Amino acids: CASSSGQGQNEQFF. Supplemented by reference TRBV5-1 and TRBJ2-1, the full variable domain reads KAGVTQTPRYLIKTRGQQVTLSCSPISGHRSVSWYQQTPGQGLQFLFEYFSETQRNKGNFPGRFSGRQFSNSRSEMNVSTLELGDSALYLCASSSGQGQNEQFFGPGTRLTVL.

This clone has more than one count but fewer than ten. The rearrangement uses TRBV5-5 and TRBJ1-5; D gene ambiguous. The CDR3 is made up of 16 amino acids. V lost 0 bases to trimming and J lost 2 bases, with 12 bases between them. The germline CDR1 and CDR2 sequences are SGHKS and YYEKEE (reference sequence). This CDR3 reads CASSLAILMGNQPQHF. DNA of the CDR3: TGTGCCAGCAGCTTGGCTATCTTAATGGGCAATCAGCCCCAGCATTTT.

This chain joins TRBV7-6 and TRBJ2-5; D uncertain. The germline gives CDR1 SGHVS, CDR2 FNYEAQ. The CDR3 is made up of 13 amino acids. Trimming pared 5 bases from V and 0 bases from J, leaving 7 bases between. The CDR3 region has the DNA TGTGCCAGCAGCGGGGTGTACCAAGAGACCCAGTACTTC. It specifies CASSGVYQETQYF.

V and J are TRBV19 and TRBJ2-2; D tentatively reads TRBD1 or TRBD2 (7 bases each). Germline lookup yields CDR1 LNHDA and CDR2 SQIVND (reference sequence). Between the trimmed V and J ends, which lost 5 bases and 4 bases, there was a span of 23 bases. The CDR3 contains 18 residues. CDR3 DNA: TGTGCCAGTAGTCCCCGGGACAGAGTATGGGGGGGCACCGGGGAGCTGTTTTTT. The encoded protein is CASSPRDRVWGGTGELFF.

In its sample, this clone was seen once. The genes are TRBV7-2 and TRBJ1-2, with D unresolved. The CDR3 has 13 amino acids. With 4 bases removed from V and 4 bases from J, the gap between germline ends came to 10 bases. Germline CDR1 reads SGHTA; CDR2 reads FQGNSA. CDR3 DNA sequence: TGTGCCAGCAGCTCGGACCGGAGCTATGGCTACACCTTC. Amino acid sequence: CASSSDRSYGYTF. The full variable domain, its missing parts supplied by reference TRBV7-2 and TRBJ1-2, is GAGVSQSPSNKVTEKGKDVELRCDPISGHTALYWYRQSLGQGLEFLIYFQGNSAPDKSGLPSDRFSAERTGGSVSTLTIQRTQQEDSAVYLCASSSDRSYGYTFGSGTRLTVV.

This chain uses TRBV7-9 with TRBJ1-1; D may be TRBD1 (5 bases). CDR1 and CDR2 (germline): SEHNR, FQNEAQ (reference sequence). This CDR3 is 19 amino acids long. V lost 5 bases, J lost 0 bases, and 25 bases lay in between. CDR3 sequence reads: CASSQGGQWDGPVNTEAFF. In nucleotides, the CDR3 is TGTGCCAGCAGCCAGGGCGGTCAATGGGACGGACCTGTGAACACTGAAGCTTTCTTT.

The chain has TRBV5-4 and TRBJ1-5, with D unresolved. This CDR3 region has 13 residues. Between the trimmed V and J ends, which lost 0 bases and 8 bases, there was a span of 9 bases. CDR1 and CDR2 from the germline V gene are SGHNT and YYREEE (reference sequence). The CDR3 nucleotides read TGTGCCAGCAGCTTGGGACCTGGTGAGCCCCAGCATTTT. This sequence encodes CASSLGPGEPQHF. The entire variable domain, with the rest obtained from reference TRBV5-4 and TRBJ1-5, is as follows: ETGVTQSPTHLIKTRGQQVTLRCSSQSGHNTVSWYQQALGQGPQFIFQYYREEENGRGNFPPRFSGLQFPNYSSELNVNALELDDSALYLCASSLGPGEPQHFGDGTRLSIL.